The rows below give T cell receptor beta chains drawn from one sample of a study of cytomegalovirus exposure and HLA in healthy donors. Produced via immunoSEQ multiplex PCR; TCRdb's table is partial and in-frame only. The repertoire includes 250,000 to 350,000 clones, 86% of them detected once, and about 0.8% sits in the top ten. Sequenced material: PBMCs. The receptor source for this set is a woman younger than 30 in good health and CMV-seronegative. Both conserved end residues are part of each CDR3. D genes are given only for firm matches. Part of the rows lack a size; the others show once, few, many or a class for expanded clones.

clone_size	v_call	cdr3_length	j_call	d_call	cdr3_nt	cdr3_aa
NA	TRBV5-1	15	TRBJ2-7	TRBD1	TGCGCCAGCAGCCCGAGAGGACAGGGTATAGAGGAGCAGTACTTC	CASSPRGQGIEEQYF
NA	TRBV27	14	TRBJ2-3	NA	TGTGCCAGCAGTTCCGGGGGGCACGCAGATACGCAGTATTTT	CASSSGGHADTQYF
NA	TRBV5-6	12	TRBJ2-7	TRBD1	TGTGCCAGCAGCTACAGGGGCGCCGAGCAGTACTTC	CASSYRGAEQYF
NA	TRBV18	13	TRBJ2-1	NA	TGTGCCAGCTCACCACTTGAGCCCAATGAGCAGTTCTTC	CASSPLEPNEQFF
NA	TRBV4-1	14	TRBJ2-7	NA	TGCGCCAGCAGCCAACAGGTGGGGGGCTACGAGCAGTACTTC	CASSQQVGGYEQYF
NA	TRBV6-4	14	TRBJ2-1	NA	TGTGCCAGCAGTGACTCTCTAGGGGGGGATGAGCAGTTCTTC	CASSDSLGGDEQFF
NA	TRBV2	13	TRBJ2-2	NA	TGTGCCAGCAGTGTAAGGGGCGCCGGGGAGCTGTTTTTT	CASSVRGAGELFF
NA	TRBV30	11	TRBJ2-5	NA	TGTGCCTGGACAGGGGAAGAGACCCAGTACTTC	CAWTGEETQYF
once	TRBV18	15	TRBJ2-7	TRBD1	TGTGCCAGCTCACCACCGGGGACAGGGTTTAACGAGCAGTACTTC	CASSPPGTGFNEQYF
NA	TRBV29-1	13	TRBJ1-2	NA	TGCAGCGTTGATAACAGGGCCAACTATGGCTACACCTTC	CSVDNRANYGYTF
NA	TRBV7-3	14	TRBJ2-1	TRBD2	TGTGCCAGCAGCCCAGGACTAGCGGGGGTTGAGCAGTTCTTC	CASSPGLAGVEQFF
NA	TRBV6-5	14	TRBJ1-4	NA	TGTGCCAGCATGTCCGGGGGGCCTAATGAAAAACTGTTTTTT	CASMSGGPNEKLFF
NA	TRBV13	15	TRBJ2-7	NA	TGTGCCAGCAGCTTAACCAGCGGCCTAGGGAACGAGCAGTACTTC	CASSLTSGLGNEQYF
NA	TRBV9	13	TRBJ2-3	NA	TGTGCCAGCAGCCCCCATTTGCTATATACGCAGTATTTT	CASSPHLLYTQYF
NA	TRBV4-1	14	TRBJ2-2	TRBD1	TGCGCCAGCAGCCAGGGACAGGTAACCGGGGAGCTGTTTTTT	CASSQGQVTGELFF
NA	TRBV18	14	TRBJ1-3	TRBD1	TGTGCCAGCTCACCACGGGACAGGTTGAACACCATATATTTT	CASSPRDRLNTIYF
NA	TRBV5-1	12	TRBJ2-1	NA	TGCGCCAGCAGCTTGTCAGGCGCAGAGCAGTTCTTC	CASSLSGAEQFF
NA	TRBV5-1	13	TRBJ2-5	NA	TGCGCCAGCAGCCGAGAGGGGGTGGAGACCCAGTACTTC	CASSREGVETQYF
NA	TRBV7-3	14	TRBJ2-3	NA	TGTGCCAGCAGCTCCGGACAGCCCCCAGATACGCAGTATTTT	CASSSGQPPDTQYF
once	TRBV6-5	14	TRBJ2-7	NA	TGTGCCAGCAGGGCTACTGGATGGTCGGGCGAGCAGTACTTC	CASRATGWSGEQYF
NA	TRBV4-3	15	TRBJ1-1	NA	TGCGCCAGCAGCCAAGTTGCAGGGAAGAACACTGAAGCTTTCTTT	CASSQVAGKNTEAFF
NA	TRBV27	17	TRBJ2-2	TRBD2	TGTGCCAGCAGTTTAGTAAGCGGGAGGGGGAACACCGGGGAGCTGTTTTTT	CASSLVSGRGNTGELFF
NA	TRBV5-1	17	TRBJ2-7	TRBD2	TGCGCCAGCAGCTTGGGGCCGACTAGCGGAGTCTCCTACGAGCAGTACTTC	CASSLGPTSGVSYEQYF
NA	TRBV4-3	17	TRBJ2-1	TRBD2	TGCGCCAGCAGCCAAGATTGGGGGGGAAGTCCCTACAATGAGCAGTTCTTC	CASSQDWGGSPYNEQFF
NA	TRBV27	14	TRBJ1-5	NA	TGTGCCAGCAGCCGAGACACCTCCGATCAGCCCCAGCATTTT	CASSRDTSDQPQHF
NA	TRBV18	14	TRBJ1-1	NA	TGTGCCAGCTCACCCGGGGAGATGCCCACTGAAGCTTTCTTT	CASSPGEMPTEAFF
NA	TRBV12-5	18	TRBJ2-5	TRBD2	TGTGCTAGTGGCTCGGGACTAGCGGGAGGCAAATTCCAAGAGACCCAGTACTTC	CASGSGLAGGKFQETQYF
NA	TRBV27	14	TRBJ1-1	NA	TGTGCCAGCAGTTTTCAAGGGGTGAGGACTGAAGCTTTCTTT	CASSFQGVRTEAFF
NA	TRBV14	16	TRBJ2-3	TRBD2	TGTGCCAGCAGCCCAAGGACTAGCGGGCTAACAGATACGCAGTATTTT	CASSPRTSGLTDTQYF
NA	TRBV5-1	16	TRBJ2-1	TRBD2	TGCGCCAGCAGCTCTACGTCTAGCGGAAACTACAATGAGCAGTTCTTC	CASSSTSSGNYNEQFF
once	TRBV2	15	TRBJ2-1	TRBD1	TGTGCCAGCAGCGCCGGACAGGGGTCCACCAATGAGCAGTTCTTC	CASSAGQGSTNEQFF
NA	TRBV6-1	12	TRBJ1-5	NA	TGTGCCAGCAGTCATAGCAATCAGCCCCAGCATTTT	CASSHSNQPQHF
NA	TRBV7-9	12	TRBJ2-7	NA	TGTGCCAGCAACCCCCCCGGGTACGAGCAGTACTTC	CASNPPGYEQYF
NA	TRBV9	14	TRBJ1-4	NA	TGTGCCAGCAGCCCCCGCACCTACAGCGAAAAACTGTTTTTT	CASSPRTYSEKLFF
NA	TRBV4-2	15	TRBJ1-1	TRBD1	TGTGCCAGCAGCCCCGTGGACAGGATGGACACTGAAGCTTTCTTT	CASSPVDRMDTEAFF
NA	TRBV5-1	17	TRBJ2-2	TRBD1	TGCGCCAGCAGCTTACCCCGGGACAGGGGAGGCACCGGGGAGCTGTTTTTT	CASSLPRDRGGTGELFF
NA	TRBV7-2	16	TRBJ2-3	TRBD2	TGTGCCAGCAGCTTGTTGGCTAGCGGGAGCGCAGATACGCAGTATTTT	CASSLLASGSADTQYF
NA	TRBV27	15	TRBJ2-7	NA	TGTGCCAGCAGTTTATCGTTTGAAGGCAGGCAGGAGCAGTACTTC	CASSLSFEGRQEQYF
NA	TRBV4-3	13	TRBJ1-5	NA	TGCGCCAGCAGCCAAGGCAAGGGGCAGCCCCAGCATTTT	CASSQGKGQPQHF
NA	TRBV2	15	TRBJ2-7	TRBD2	TGTGCCAGCAGCATTGGACTAGCGGGAGCTGACGAGCAGTACTTC	CASSIGLAGADEQYF
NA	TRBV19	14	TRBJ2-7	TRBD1	TGTGCCAGTACCCCGGGACAGGGTGGCTACGAGCAGTACTTC	CASTPGQGGYEQYF
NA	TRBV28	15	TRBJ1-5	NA	TGTGCCAGCAGACTTCCGGGGGGACGCAATCAGCCCCAGCATTTT	CASRLPGGRNQPQHF
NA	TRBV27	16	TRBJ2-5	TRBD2	TGTGCCAGCAGTTTTGGCCTTACGACTAGCGGAGAGACCCAGTACTTC	CASSFGLTTSGETQYF
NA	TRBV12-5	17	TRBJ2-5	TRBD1	TGTGCTAGTGGTTTGGAATGGGACAGGGGAAACCGGGAGACCCAGTACTTC	CASGLEWDRGNRETQYF
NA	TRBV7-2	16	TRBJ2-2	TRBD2	TGTGCCAGCAGCGCGGCGACTAGCGGGGACACCGGGGAGCTGTTTTTT	CASSAATSGDTGELFF
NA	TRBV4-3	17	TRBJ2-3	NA	TGCGCCAGCAGCCAAGATAGGGCGGGATTCCTTGGAGATACGCAGTATTTT	CASSQDRAGFLGDTQYF
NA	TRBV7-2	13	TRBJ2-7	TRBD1	TGTGCCAGCAGCCTACAGGGGGCGGGGGAGCAGTACTTC	CASSLQGAGEQYF
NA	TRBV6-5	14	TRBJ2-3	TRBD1	TGTGCCAGGCAGGGGGAGCGCCGCACAGATACGCAGTATTTT	CARQGERRTDTQYF